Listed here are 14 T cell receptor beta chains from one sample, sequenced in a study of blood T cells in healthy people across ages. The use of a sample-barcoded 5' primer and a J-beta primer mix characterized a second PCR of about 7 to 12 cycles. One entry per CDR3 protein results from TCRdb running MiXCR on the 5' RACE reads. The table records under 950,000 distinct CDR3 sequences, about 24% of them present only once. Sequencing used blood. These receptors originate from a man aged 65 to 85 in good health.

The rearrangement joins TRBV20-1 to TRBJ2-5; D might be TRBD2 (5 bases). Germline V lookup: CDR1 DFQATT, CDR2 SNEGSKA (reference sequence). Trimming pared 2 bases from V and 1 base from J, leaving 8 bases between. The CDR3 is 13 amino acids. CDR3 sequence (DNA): TGCAGTGCTAGACGAGGGAGCCAAGAGACCCAGTACTTC. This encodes CSARRGSQETQYF.

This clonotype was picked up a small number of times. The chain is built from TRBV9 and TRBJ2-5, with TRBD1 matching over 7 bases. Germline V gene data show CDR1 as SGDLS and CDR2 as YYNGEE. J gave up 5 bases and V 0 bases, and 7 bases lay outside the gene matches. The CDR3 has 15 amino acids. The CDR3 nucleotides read TGTGCCAGCAGCGTAGGTAACAGGGGTATTGAGACCCAGTACTTC. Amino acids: CASSVGNRGIETQYF.

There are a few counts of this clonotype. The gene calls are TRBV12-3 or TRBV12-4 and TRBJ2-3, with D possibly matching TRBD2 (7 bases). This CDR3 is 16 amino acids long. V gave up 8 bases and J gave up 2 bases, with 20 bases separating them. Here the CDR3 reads CASVLGGRYTTDTQYF. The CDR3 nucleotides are TGTGCCAGCGTTCTGGGGGGGCGGTACACCACAGATACGCAGTATTTT.

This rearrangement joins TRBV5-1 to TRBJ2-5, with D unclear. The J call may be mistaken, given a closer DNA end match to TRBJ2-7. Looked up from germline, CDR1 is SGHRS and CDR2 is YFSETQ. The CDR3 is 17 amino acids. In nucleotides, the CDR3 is TGCGCCAGCAGCTTGGCGGCAGTTAAAGAGGTCCCCTACGAGCAGTACGTC. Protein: CASSLAAVKEVPYEQYV.

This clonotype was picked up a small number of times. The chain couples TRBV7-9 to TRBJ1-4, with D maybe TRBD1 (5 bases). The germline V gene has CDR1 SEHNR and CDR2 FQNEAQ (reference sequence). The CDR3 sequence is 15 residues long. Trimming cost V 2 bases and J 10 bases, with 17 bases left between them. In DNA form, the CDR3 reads TGTGCCAGCAGCTTACAACAGGAGGCGCGGGTAAAACTGTTTTTT. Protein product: CASSLQQEARVKLFF.

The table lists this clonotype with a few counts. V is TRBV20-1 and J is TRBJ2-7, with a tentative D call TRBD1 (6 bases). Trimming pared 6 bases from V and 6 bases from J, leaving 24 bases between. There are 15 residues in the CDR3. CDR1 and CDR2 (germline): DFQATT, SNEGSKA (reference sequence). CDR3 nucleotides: TGCAGTGCCCCCGGTCCCAGGGGAGTTCTCGTCGAGCAGTACTTC. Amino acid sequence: CSAPGPRGVLVEQYF.

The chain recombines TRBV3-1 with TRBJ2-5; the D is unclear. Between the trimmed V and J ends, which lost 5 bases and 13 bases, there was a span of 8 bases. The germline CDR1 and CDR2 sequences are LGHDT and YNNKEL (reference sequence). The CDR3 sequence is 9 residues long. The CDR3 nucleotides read TGTGCCAGCAGCTTAGAGCGGTACTTC. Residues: CASSLERYF.

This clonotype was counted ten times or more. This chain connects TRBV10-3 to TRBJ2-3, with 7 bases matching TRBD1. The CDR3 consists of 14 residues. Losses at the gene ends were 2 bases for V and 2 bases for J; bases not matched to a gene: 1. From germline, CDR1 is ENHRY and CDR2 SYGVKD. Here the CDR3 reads CAISEGQDTDTQYF. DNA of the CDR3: TGTGCCATCAGTGAGGGACAGGACACAGATACGCAGTATTTT.

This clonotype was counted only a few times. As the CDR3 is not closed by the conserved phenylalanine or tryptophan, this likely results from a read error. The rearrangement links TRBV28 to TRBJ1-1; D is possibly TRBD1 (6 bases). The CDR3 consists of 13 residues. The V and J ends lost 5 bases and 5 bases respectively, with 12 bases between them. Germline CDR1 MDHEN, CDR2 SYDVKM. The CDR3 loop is CASSQTGLTEAFL. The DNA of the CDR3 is TGTGCCAGCAGTCAAACAGGGTTGACTGAAGCTTTCCTT.

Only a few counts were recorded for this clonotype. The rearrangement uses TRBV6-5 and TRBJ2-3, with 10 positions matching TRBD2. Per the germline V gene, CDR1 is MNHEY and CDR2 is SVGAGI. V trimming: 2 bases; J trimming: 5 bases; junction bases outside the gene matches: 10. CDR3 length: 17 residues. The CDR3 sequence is CASSYKPLAGAGDTQYF. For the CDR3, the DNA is TGTGCCAGCAGTTACAAGCCCCTAGCGGGAGCTGGAGATACGCAGTATTTT.

The chain's CDR3 is CASSYGINQPQHF. Written as DNA, the CDR3 is TGTGCCAGCAGTTACGGGATAAATCAGCCCCAGCATTTT. The chain uses TRBV6-6 and TRBJ1-5; D is unresolved. CDR1 is MNHNY and CDR2 is SVGAGI in the germline V gene (reference sequence). CDR3 size: 13 residues. V lost 2 bases to trimming and J lost 4 bases, with 6 bases between them.

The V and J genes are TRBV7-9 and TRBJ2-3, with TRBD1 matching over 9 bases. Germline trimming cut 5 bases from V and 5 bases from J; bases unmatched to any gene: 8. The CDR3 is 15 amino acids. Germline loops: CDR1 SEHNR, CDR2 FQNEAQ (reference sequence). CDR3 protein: CASSRGQGKVDTQYF. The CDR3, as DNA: TGTGCCAGCAGCCGCGGACAGGGGAAAGTAGATACGCAGTATTTT. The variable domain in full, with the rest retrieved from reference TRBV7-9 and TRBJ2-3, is DTGVSQNPRHKITKRGQNVTFRCDPISEHNRLYWYRQTLGQGPEFLTYFQNEAQLEKSRLLSDRFSAERPKGSFSTLEIQRTEQGDSAMYLCASSRGQGKVDTQYFGPGTRLTVL.

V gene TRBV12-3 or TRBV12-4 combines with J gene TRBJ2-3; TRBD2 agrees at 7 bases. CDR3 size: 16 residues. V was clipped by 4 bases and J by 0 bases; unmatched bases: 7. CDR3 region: CASSSGSGVSTDTQYF. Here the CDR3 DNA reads TGTGCCAGCAGTTCCGGGAGCGGGGTTAGCACAGATACGCAGTATTTT.

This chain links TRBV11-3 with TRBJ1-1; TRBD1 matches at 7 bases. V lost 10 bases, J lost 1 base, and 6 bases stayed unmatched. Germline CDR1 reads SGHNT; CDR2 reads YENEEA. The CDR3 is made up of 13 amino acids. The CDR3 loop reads CATTGRANTEAFF. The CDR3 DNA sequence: TGTGCCACGACAGGGAGGGCGAACACTGAAGCTTTCTTT.